These 21 T cell receptor beta chains originate from one sample sequenced in a study of T cells in Graves' hyperthyroidism and ophthalmopathy. It was RNA transcripts that yielded the amplified TCR beta CDR3 regions. An initial round of RT-PCR targeting the TCR CDR3 relied on the HTBI primer set. TCRdb itself ran the multiplex PCR reads through MiXCR, one entry per CDR3 protein. The sample has 300,000 to 350,000 distinct CDR3 sequences, 15% to 20% seen once. Sequences were obtained from blood. The source of these receptors is a man aged 25 to 40 with Graves' hyperthyroidism.

This clonotype was detected many times. V and J are TRBV20-1 and TRBJ1-1; possibly TRBD1 for D (5 bases). The CDR3 is 14 amino acids. CDR1 is DFQATT, CDR2 SNEGSKA, per germline (reference sequence). The V end lost 1 base, the J end lost 11 bases, and 20 bases lay between the germline ends. CDR3 bases: TGCAGTGCTAGAGCCGGGGACTTTCCCCAACCTGCTTTCTTT. Translated: CSARAGDFPQPAFF.

This clonotype was seen at least ten times. This rearrangement joins TRBV9 to TRBJ2-7; 8 nucleotides match TRBD1. The CDR3 is made up of 15 amino acids. V was clipped by 4 bases and J by 3 bases; unmatched bases: 9. Per germline, CDR1 SGDLS and CDR2 YYNGEE. The CDR3 reads CASSPHPGTGYEQYF. In DNA, the CDR3 is TGTGCCAGCAGCCCACATCCCGGGACAGGCTACGAGCAGTACTTC.

The chain links TRBV6-2 or TRBV6-3 to TRBJ2-2; D is possibly TRBD1 (6 bases). The ends were cut back, 4 bases at V and 3 bases at J, with 9 bases in the middle. The CDR3 covers 14 residues. Germline-derived CDR1 and CDR2 are MNHEY and SVGEGT. The CDR3 region is CASSSGVDTGELFF. The CDR3 region has the DNA TGTGCCAGCAGTTCAGGGGTTGACACCGGGGAGCTGTTTTTT.

This clonotype was recorded at least ten times. The chain links TRBV7-2 to TRBJ2-3; unclear D gene. Between the trimmed V and J ends, which lost 5 bases and 8 bases, there was a span of 14 bases. Germline V gene lookup returns CDR1 SGHTA and CDR2 FQGNSA. The CDR3 spans 13 residues. CDR3 sequence reads: CASSPTQWGTQYF. CDR3 DNA sequence: TGTGCCAGCAGCCCCACCCAGTGGGGTACGCAGTATTTT. Complete variable domain (other parts from reference TRBV7-2 and TRBJ2-3): GAGVSQSPSNKVTEKGKDVELRCDPISGHTALYWYRQSLGQGLEFLIYFQGNSAPDKSGLPSDRFSAERTGGSVSTLTIQRTQQEDSAVYLCASSPTQWGTQYFGPGTRLTVL.

The V call is TRBV3-1, the J call TRBJ1-2; 8 bases map to TRBD1. V lost 3 bases, J lost 4 bases, and 4 bases stayed unmatched. CDR1 and CDR2 from the germline V gene are LGHDT and YNNKEL (reference sequence). This CDR3 is 14 amino acids long. The CDR3 DNA follows: TGTGCCAGCAGCCACTTAACAGGGGGCTATGGCTACACCTTC. Protein: CASSHLTGGYGYTF.

This clonotype was picked up a small number of times. The rearrangement uses TRBV13 and TRBJ2-3; 9 nucleotides line up with TRBD1. CDR1 is PRHDT and CDR2 is FYEKMQ in the germline V gene (reference sequence). The V segment lost 5 bases and the J segment 11 bases; nucleotides outside the gene matches: 11. CDR3 length: 14 amino acids. As DNA, the CDR3 is TGTGCCAGCAGCGGGAGGGACAGGGAGCGGGGGCAGTATTTT. Residues: CASSGRDRERGQYF.

This clonotype was seen many times. The genes are TRBV20-1 and TRBJ2-7; the D is unclear. This CDR3 is 10 amino acids long. Germline CDR1 DFQATT, CDR2 SNEGSKA (reference sequence). V was clipped by 0 bases and J by 3 bases, with 0 bases between them. CDR3 DNA: TGCAGTGCTAGAGACTACGAGCAGTACTTC. Translation: CSARDYEQYF.

This clonotype has more than one count but fewer than ten. V and J are TRBV24-1 and TRBJ2-1; TRBD2 is a possible D gene (5 bases). Germline assignment: CDR1 KGHDR and CDR2 SFDVKD. The V and J ends lost 6 bases and 7 bases respectively, with 15 bases between them. The CDR3 is 14 residues long. The CDR3 DNA is TGTGCCACCAGTTTGCTAGCCGCGTGGAATGAGCAGTTCTTC. Amino acid sequence: CATSLLAAWNEQFF.

This rearrangement joins TRBV19 to TRBJ1-5; TRBD1 is a possible D gene (5 bases). The CDR3 length is 13 residues. Trimming took off 4 bases at V and 7 bases at J, with 11 bases between the two ends. CDR1 and CDR2 from the germline V gene are LNHDA and SQIVND (reference sequence). The CDR3 spells CASSSGAWQPQHF. In DNA, the CDR3 is TGTGCCAGTAGTAGTGGGGCCTGGCAGCCCCAGCATTTT.

There are many counts of this clonotype. This sequence joins TRBV7-8 and TRBJ1-2, with D hard to call. The length of the CDR3 is 14 residues. V lost 5 bases and J lost 6, with 16 bases in between. Per the germline V gene, CDR1 is SGHVS and CDR2 is FQNEAQ. CDR3 residues: CASSPVNIQNGYTF. Written as DNA, the CDR3 is TGTGCCAGCAGCCCCGTCAACATTCAAAATGGCTACACCTTC.

The sample holds a few counts of this clonotype. The chain uses TRBV3-1 and TRBJ1-2, with unresolved D. Trimming removed 1 base from V and 5 bases from J, with 11 bases in between. This CDR3 is built from 14 residues. Germline-derived CDR1 and CDR2 are LGHDT and YNNKEL (reference sequence). The CDR3 DNA reads as TGTGCCAGCAGCCAAGGTCACGCCATATATGGCTACACCTTC. It encodes CASSQGHAIYGYTF.

This chain joins TRBV18 and TRBJ2-2, with 14 bases fitting TRBD2. In germline, CDR1 is KGHSH, CDR2 LQKENI. The V segment lost 6 bases and the J segment 6 bases; nucleotides outside the gene matches: 3. This CDR3 is built from 15 residues. CDR3 nucleotides: TGTGCCAGCTCTGGGACTAGCGGGAGCTCCGGGGAGCTGTTTTTT. Encoded protein: CASSGTSGSSGELFF.

Comments on this clonotype: The junction departs from germline at one end; a sequencing error may be responsible. The chain couples TRBV11-3 to TRBJ2-1; TRBD2 agrees at 11 bases. The CDR3 runs to 15 residues. In germline, CDR1 is SGHNT, CDR2 YENEEA. The CDR3 loop reads CASGLGGLADNEQFF. DNA for the CDR3: TGTGCCAGCGGCTTAGGGGGACTAGCGGACAATGAGCAGTTCTTC.

This clonotype occurred a few times. The DNA of the CDR3 is TGTGCCAGCAGCTCCTACCAGGTTACCGCCCACGAGCAGTACTTC. It yields the protein CASSSYQVTAHEQYF. The rearrangement joins TRBV5-5 to TRBJ2-7; no reliable D call. V lost 3 bases and J lost 5, with 18 bases in between. CDR3 length: 15 residues. Germline V CDR1 and CDR2: SGHKS, YYEKEE (reference sequence).

This clonotype was observed a few times. In nucleotides, the CDR3 is TGCAGCGTTCATAACGGGGGGACCGGCACAGATACGCAGTATTTT. Translation: CSVHNGGTGTDTQYF. The V call is TRBV29-1, the J call TRBJ2-3; TRBD2 aligns across 7 bases. The V gene end was trimmed by 5 bases and the J gene end by 1 base; junction bases not matched to a gene: 9. Germline CDR1 SQVTM, CDR2 ANQGSEA. CDR3 length equals 15 residues.

This clonotype occurred many times. The chain joins TRBV28 to TRBJ2-1, with D unresolved. The CDR3 has 15 residues. The ends were cut back, 6 bases at V and 2 bases at J, with 14 bases in the middle. CDR1 is MDHEN and CDR2 is SYDVKM in the germline V gene. The CDR3 nucleotides read TGTGCCAGCAGCCCTATTAGCAGTCCCTACAATGAGCAGTTCTTC. Its translation is CASSPISSPYNEQFF.

This clonotype was observed a few times. J is TRBJ2-7 and V is TRBV20-1; D assignment may be TRBD1 or TRBD2 (5 bases each). The germline CDR1 and CDR2 sequences are DFQATT and SNEGSKA (reference sequence). V was shortened by 0 bases and J by 0 bases, with 9 bases between the two germline ends. CDR3 size: 14 residues. CDR3 nucleotides: TGCAGTGCTAGAGATGGGACCGCCTCCTACGAGCAGTACTTC. Translation: CSARDGTASYEQYF.

This clonotype was counted at least ten times. The J gene is TRBJ2-1, the V gene TRBV20-1; maybe TRBD2 (6 bases). V was trimmed by 5 bases and J by 9 bases, leaving 20 bases between them. The CDR3 has 14 residues. The V gene's germline CDR1 is DFQATT and CDR2 SNEGSKA (reference sequence). CDR3 loop: CSASGLTVGIEQFF. The CDR3 DNA reads as TGCAGTGCTTCGGGACTTACCGTGGGGATTGAGCAGTTCTTC.

Only one count was recorded for this clonotype. J is TRBJ2-7 and V is TRBV30; 7 bases agree with TRBD1. This CDR3 comprises 16 residues. V shed 1 base and J 0 bases; nucleotides not matched to a gene: 9. CDR1 and CDR2 (germline): GTSNPN, SVGIG (reference sequence). The CDR3 nucleotides read TGTGCCTGGAGTGCAGAAGACAGGGACCCCTCCTACGAGCAGTACTTC. Translated: CAWSAEDRDPSYEQYF.

This chain uses TRBV5-1 with TRBJ2-5; 9 bases fit TRBD1. Germline values: CDR1 SGHRS, CDR2 YFSETQ. This CDR3 has 15 amino acids. V lost 0 bases and J lost 8; bases outside the gene matches: 8. The CDR3 DNA reads as TGCGCCAGCAGCTTGGCCCAACCGGGACAGGGAACCCAGTACTTC. Its protein is CASSLAQPGQGTQYF.

This clonotype occurred a few times. This chain joins TRBV6-5 and TRBJ2-3; 12 positions agree with TRBD2. This CDR3 has 14 amino acids. From germline, CDR1 is MNHEY and CDR2 SVGAGI. V gave up 5 bases and J gave up 8 bases; unmatched junction bases: 5. The chain's CDR3 is CASSLLAGGGTQYF. The DNA for the CDR3 is TGTGCCAGCAGTCTACTAGCGGGGGGTGGTACGCAGTATTTT.